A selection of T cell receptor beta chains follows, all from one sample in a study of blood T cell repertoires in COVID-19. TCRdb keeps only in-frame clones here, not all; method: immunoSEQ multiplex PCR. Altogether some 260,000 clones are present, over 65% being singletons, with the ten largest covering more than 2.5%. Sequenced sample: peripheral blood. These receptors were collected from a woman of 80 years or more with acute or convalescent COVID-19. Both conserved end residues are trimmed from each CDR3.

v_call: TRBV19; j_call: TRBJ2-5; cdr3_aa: ASSIGGQGAETQY
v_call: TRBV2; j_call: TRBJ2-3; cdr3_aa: ASKTGLTQY
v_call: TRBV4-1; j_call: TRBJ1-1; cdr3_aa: ASSQGQEAF
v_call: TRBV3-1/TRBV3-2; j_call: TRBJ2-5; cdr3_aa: ASSQARRETQY
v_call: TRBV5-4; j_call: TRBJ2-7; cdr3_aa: ASSLSGVSYEQY
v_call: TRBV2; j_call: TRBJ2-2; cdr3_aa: ASSKDSGELF
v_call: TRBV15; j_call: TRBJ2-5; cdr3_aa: ATSRDYGGAQTQY
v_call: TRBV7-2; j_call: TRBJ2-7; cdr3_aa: ASSPRQGVSYEQY
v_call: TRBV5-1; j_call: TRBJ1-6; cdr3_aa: ASSFYGEGVSPLH
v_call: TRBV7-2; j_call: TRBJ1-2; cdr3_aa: ASSRTGGNYGYT
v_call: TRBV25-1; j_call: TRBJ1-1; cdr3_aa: ASSLGGGSTEAF
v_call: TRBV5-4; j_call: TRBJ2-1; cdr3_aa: ASSPSSSGGALHEQF
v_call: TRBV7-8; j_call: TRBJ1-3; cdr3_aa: ASSLGQPSSGNTIY
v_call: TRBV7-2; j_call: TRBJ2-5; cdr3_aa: ASSSGGASETQY
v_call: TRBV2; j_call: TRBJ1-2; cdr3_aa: ASSEATANYGYT
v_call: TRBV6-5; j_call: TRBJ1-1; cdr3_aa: ASSRQGSNTEAF
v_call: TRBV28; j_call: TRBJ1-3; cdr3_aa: ASSFPSGRGPSGNTIY
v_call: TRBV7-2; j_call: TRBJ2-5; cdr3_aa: ASSLMGPRIQETQY
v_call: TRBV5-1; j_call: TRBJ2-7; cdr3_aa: ASSGTGIGEQY
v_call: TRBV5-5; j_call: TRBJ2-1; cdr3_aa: ASSFSGRNNEQF
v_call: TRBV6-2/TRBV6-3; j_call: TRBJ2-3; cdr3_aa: ASSYETGGPKTDTQY
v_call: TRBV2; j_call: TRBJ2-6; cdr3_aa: ASGRTQRTGGANVLT
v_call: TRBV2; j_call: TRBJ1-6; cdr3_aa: ASILQGSSYNSPLH
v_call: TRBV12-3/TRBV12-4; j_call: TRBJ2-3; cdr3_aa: ASSSLGRDTQY
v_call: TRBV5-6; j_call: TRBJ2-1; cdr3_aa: ASSLASEQF
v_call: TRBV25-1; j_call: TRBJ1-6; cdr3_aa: ASSSTGTGVRSPLH
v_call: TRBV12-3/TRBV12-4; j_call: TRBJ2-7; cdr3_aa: ASSRGPYEQY
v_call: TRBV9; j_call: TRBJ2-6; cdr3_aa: ASSETGDHALGANVLT
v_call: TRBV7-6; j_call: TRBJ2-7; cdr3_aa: ASSLSRTTYEQY
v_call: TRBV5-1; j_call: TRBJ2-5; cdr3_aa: ASSLPGGETQY
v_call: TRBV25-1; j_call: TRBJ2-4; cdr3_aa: ASSEPRGAGGGDIQY
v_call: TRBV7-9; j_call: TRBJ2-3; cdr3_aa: ASSLWDTRTDTQY
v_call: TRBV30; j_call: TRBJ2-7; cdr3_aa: AWSNQREATYEQY
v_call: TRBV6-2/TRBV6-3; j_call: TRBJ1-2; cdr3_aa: ASSYSISLTGSSYGYT
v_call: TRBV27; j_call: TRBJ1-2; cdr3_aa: ASRRTGVGELDGYT